Described below is a single TCR beta chain sequence and its context. The data are from a study of control samples from healthy donors and cancer patients. TCRdb's copy holds only in-frame clones and misses some; the assay was immunoSEQ multiplex PCR. The profile covers 150,000 to 200,000 clones, with around nine tenths appearing a single time and around 5% taken by the ten largest. Germline V gene sequence: CDR1 SGHRS, CDR2 YFSETQ. The CDR3 loop spans 14 amino acids. The V end was cut by 0 bases, the J end by 3 bases, with 9 bases between. The sequenced material came from blood. The chain couples TRBV5-1 to TRBJ1-2; D unresolved. The sequence derives from a woman younger than 45 in good health. The CDR3 DNA reads as TGCGCCAGCAGCTTGGAGGTCACCTACTATGGCTACACCTTC. It encodes CASSLEVTYYGYTF.